The clone carrying this T cell receptor (beta chain) has a handful of counts. The blood sample dates from first hyperthyroidism diagnosis, preceding any ophthalmopathy symptoms. The PBMCs had their origin in roughly 10 ml of fresh peripheral blood. The data originate from a study of T cells in Graves' hyperthyroidism and ophthalmopathy. V shed 1 base and J shed 7 bases, with 15 bases lying between them. From germline, CDR1 is SEHNR and CDR2 FQNEAQ (reference sequence). There are 15 residues in the CDR3. Using RNA transcripts as the source, TCR beta CDR3 regions were amplified. The TCR CDR3 was amplified in a first-round RT-PCR using the HTBI primer set. TCRdb ran MiXCR on the multiplex PCR reads and lists one entry per CDR3 protein. The sample comprises some 350,000 distinct CDR3 sequences, more than 15% of which are singletons, and roughly a quarter rests with the top ten.

The chain employs TRBV7-9 and TRBJ2-3; unclear D gene. Sequencing was performed on blood. The receptor's source is a woman aged 18-29 years with Graves' hyperthyroidism that later progressed to Graves' ophthalmopathy. This CDR3 is CASSLVGSRQNTQYF. The DNA of the CDR3 is TGTGCCAGCAGCTTAGTGGGGTCGAGGCAAAATACGCAGTATTTT.